These 21 T cell receptor beta chains came from one sample sequenced in a study of blood T cells in healthy people across ages. The use of a sample-barcoded 5' primer and a J-beta primer mix characterized a second PCR of roughly 6 to 11 cycles. TCRdb re-analysed the 5' RACE reads in MiXCR, keeping a single row per CDR3 protein. In the table there are some 890,000 distinct CDR3 sequences, 29% of which are singletons. These data were likewise used in another study, on T cells of mothers and their children.

Sample: blood. These receptors all come from a woman between 35 and 50 years old in good health.

V is TRBV20-1 and J is TRBJ2-7; D possibly matches TRBD1 or TRBD2 (6 bases each). The CDR3 totals 15 residues. Germline V lookup: CDR1 DFQATT, CDR2 SNEGSKA (reference sequence). V lost 5 bases and J lost 2, with 19 bases in between. The CDR3 sequence: CSADTRQEGAYEQYF. The CDR3 bases are TGCAGTGCTGATACCAGACAGGAGGGGGCCTACGAGCAGTACTTC.

This clonotype was recorded many times. The chain joins TRBV28 to TRBJ2-3; 8 bases agree with TRBD2. The CDR3 length is 14 residues. Germline lookup yields CDR1 MDHEN and CDR2 SYDVKM. J lost 6 bases, V lost 6 bases, and 8 bases had no gene match. The CDR3 region has the DNA TGTGCCAGCAGCGTCGGGGGGGTAACGGATACGCAGTATTTT. Translation: CASSVGGVTDTQYF.

Worth noting for this clonotype: This may be a read error: a much more frequent sequence differs by one nucleotide. This sequence joins TRBV24-1 and TRBJ2-2, with 9 bases matching TRBD1. Germline V gives CDR1 KGHDR, CDR2 SFDVKD. CDR3 length equals 18 residues. CDR3 nucleotides: TGTGCCACCAGTGATACCTGGACAGGGGCCATGACCACCGGGGAGCGGTTTTTT. Translated, it gives CATSDTWTGAMTTGERFF.

With regard to this clonotype: A much larger clone differs from this one at a single base, so this may be a read error. This chain joins TRBV11-1 and TRBJ2-1, with unresolved D. This CDR3 contains 15 residues. Germline V gene data show CDR1 as SGHAT and CDR2 as FQDESV (reference sequence). Trimming stripped 5 bases from V and 5 bases from J, with 16 bases between. The CDR3 bases are TGTGCCAGCAGCCTCAAGCCTAGAACCGACAATGAGCAGTTCTTC. It yields the protein CASSLKPRTDNEQFF.

Concerning this clonotype: This clone may be a read error of a much larger clone one base away. This chain uses TRBV5-5 with TRBJ2-7, with D perhaps TRBD1 (6 bases). The CDR3 extends over 14 amino acids. The germline CDR1 and CDR2 sequences are SGHKS and YYEKEE (reference sequence). CDR3 in DNA: TGTGCCAGCATCCCCAGTGGAGGACAGTACGAGCTGTACTTC. Its protein product is CASIPSGGQYELYF.

This chain uses TRBV2 with TRBJ1-2; TRBD1 matches 7 bases. CDR1 and CDR2 from the germline V gene are SNHLY and FYNNEI. The ends lost 6 bases at V and 4 bases at J; junction bases unmatched: 8. This CDR3 comprises 14 residues. The CDR3 coding sequence is TGTGCCAGCAGGGACAGGCAGGGGGTCTATGGCTACACCTTC. Its translation is CASRDRQGVYGYTF.

This clonotype was observed a few times. V usage is TRBV20-1 and J usage is TRBJ2-1, with 7 bases lining up with TRBD1. V dropped 5 bases and J dropped 4; count of bases not matched to a gene: 5. Germline V gives CDR1 DFQATT, CDR2 SNEGSKA (reference sequence). The CDR3 is 13 amino acids. The CDR3 sequence is CSAVGQLYNEQFF. CDR3 bases: TGCAGTGCTGTGGGACAGCTTTACAATGAGCAGTTCTTC.

The table lists this clonotype with many counts. One junction end disagrees with the germline gene, perhaps due to a read error. The chain has TRBV6-6 and TRBJ2-6; maybe TRBD1 (5 bases). Germline CDR1 is MNHNY and CDR2 is SVGAGI (reference sequence). The CDR3 extends over 14 amino acids. CDR3 sequence (DNA): TGCAAGACAGCCGATCGCTCTGGGGCCAACGTCCTGACTTTC. Its translation: CKTADRSGANVLTF.

This clonotype was picked up many times. The chain employs TRBV20-1 and TRBJ1-5; 7 nucleotides agree with TRBD1. CDR1 and CDR2 (germline): DFQATT, SNEGSKA (reference sequence). The junction had 3 bases not matched to a gene; V was cut back by 4 bases and J by 3 bases. This CDR3 is 13 amino acids long. The CDR3 DNA reads TGCAGTGCTACTACAGGGGTCAATCAGCCCCAGCATTTT. Its translation is CSATTGVNQPQHF.

V gene TRBV18 combines with J gene TRBJ1-2; D may be TRBD1 (5 bases). Trimming pared 2 bases from V and 1 base from J, leaving 11 bases between. This CDR3 is built from 15 residues. Germline CDR1 KGHSH, CDR2 LQKENI. The CDR3 is CASSPSGSLNYGYTF. DNA for the CDR3: TGTGCCAGCTCACCATCAGGGTCCCTTAACTATGGCTACACCTTC.

The chain's CDR3 is CASSLSGTRYNSPLHF. The CDR3 bases are TGCGCCAGCAGCTTGTCGGGGACGAGGTATAATTCACCCCTCCACTTT. This chain joins TRBV5-1 and TRBJ1-6; tentatively, D is TRBD1 (5 bases). Germline assignment: CDR1 SGHRS and CDR2 YFSETQ. V lost 1 base, J lost 4 bases, and 12 bases lay in between. The CDR3 is made up of 16 amino acids.

The chain carries TRBV9 and TRBJ2-7; no definite D call. Between the trimmed V and J ends, which lost 0 bases and 0 bases, there was a span of 10 bases. The CDR3 is made up of 15 amino acids. Germline V gene sequence: CDR1 SGDLS, CDR2 YYNGEE. The CDR3: CASSVAEPPSYEQYF. DNA for the CDR3: TGTGCCAGCAGCGTAGCTGAGCCCCCCTCCTACGAGCAGTACTTC.

This clonotype was recorded a few times. The J gene is TRBJ1-4, the V gene TRBV28; D remains ambiguous. V gave up 6 bases and J gave up 4 bases, with 15 bases separating them. CDR1 is MDHEN and CDR2 is SYDVKM in the germline V gene. The CDR3 has 15 residues. DNA for the CDR3: TGTGCCAGCAGGACTAACAGACGGGGTAATGAAAAACTGTTTTTT. Protein sequence: CASRTNRRGNEKLFF.

The chain combines TRBV12-3 or TRBV12-4 with TRBJ1-2, with D possibly matching TRBD1 (5 bases). Deletions cut 3 bases from V and 0 bases from J, with 8 bases between. This CDR3 is 14 amino acids long. The CDR3 region has the DNA TGTGCCAGCAGTTTCTCAGGGCCTAACTATGGCTACACCTTC. Translation gives CASSFSGPNYGYTF.

This clonotype appeared a few times. V is TRBV4-1 and J is TRBJ2-7; maybe TRBD1 (6 bases). Between the trimmed V and J ends, which lost 2 bases and 2 bases, there was a span of 16 bases. CDR3 length: 16 residues. CDR1 MGHRA and CDR2 YSYEKL come from the germline V gene. For the CDR3, the DNA is TGCGCCAGCAGCCAACTTTACAGGGTTAGGCCCTACGAGCAGTACTTC. Its translation is CASSQLYRVRPYEQYF.

The chain employs TRBV7-2 and TRBJ2-1; D is uncertain. This CDR3 spans 13 amino acids. Germline loops: CDR1 SGHTA, CDR2 FQGNSA. V lost 1 base, J lost 8 bases, and 9 bases lay in between. DNA of the CDR3: TGTGCCAGCAGCTTAGACCCACCCTATGAGCAGTTCTTC. Protein: CASSLDPPYEQFF.

This clonotype was observed a few times. V and J are TRBV15 and TRBJ2-7; either TRBD1 or TRBD2 may supply D (5 bases each). Germline V gene sequence: CDR1 LNHNV, CDR2 YYDKDF (reference sequence). With 3 bases removed from V and 2 bases from J, the gap between germline ends came to 11 bases. The CDR3 runs 14 residues. The CDR3 region is CATSRAVGAYEQYF. Written as DNA, the CDR3 is TGTGCCACCAGCAGGGCCGTGGGGGCCTACGAGCAGTACTTC.

As to this clonotype: An end of the junction does not agree with germline; a read error may underlie this. The chain employs TRBV29-1 and TRBJ1-2, with 7 bases fitting TRBD1. CDR1 SQVTM and CDR2 ANQGSEA come from the germline V gene. This CDR3 is 15 amino acids long. The DNA of the CDR3 is TGCAGCGTCCCCAAACGGACGACAGGGAGCTATGGCCACACCTTC. As protein: CSVPKRTTGSYGHTF. Combining the CDR3 with reference TRBV29-1 and TRBJ1-2 gives the whole variable domain SAVISQKPSRDICQRGTSLTIQCQVDSQVTMMFWYRQQPGQSLTLIATANQGSEATYESGFVIDKFPISRPNLTFSTLTVSNMSPEDSSIYLCSVPKRTTGSYGHTFGSGTRLTVV.

This chain uses TRBV7-9 with TRBJ1-2; TRBD1 aligns across 7 bases. In germline, CDR1 is SEHNR, CDR2 FQNEAQ (reference sequence). The CDR3 loop spans 14 amino acids. V shed 4 bases, J shed 3 bases, and the junction held 5 bases outside the gene matches. CDR3 in DNA: TGTGCCAGCAGCTACGAGGGGGCGGACTATGGCTACACCTTC. This encodes CASSYEGADYGYTF.

This clonotype occurred a few times. With a much larger clone just one base away, this may be a read error. This chain joins TRBV7-9 and TRBJ2-5; no clear D gene. With the DNA end fitting TRBJ2-7 better, the J assignment may be wrong. CDR1 is SEHNR and CDR2 is FQNEAQ in the germline V gene (reference sequence). The CDR3 loop spans 15 amino acids. CDR3 protein: CASSRLGQEKCEQYF. The CDR3 coding sequence is TGTGCCAGCAGCCGATTAGGGCAGGAGAAGTGCGAGCAGTACTTC.

This clonotype was detected only a few times. The rearrangement links TRBV12-3 or TRBV12-4 to TRBJ1-4, with a possible D match to TRBD1 (6 bases). The CDR3 has 14 amino acids. Trimming removed 4 bases from V and 4 bases from J, with 10 bases in between. The CDR3 DNA reads as TGTGCCAGCAGTTCCGGGGGCCGTAATGAAAAACTGTTTTTT. Its protein product is CASSSGGRNEKLFF.